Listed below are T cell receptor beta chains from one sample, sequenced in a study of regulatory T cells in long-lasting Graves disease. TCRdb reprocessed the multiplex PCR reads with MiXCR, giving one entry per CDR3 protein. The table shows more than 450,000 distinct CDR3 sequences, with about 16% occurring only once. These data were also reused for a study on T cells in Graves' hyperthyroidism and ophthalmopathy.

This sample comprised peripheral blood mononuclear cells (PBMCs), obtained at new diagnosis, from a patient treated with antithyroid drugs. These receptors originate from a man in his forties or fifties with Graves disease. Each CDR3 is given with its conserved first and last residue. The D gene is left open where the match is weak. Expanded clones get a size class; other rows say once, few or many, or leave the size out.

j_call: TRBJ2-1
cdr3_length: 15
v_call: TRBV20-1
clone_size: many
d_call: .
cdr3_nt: TGCAGTGCTAGGGAGGGCCAGGTTTCCTACAATGAGCAGTTCTTC
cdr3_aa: CSAREGQVSYNEQFF

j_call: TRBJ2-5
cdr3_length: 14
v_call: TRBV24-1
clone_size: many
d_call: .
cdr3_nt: TGTGCCACCAGTGATTTTGGCAGGGAAGAGACCCAGTACTTC
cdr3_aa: CATSDFGREETQYF

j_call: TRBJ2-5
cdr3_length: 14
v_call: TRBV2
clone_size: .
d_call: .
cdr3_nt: TGTGCCAGCAGTCGGGACTCCCGTGGGGAGACCCAGTACTTC
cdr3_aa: CASSRDSRGETQYF

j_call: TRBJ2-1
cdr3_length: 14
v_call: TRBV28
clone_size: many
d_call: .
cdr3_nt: TGTGCCAGCAGTCGCCCGAGCTCCTACAATGAGCAGTTCTTC
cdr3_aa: CASSRPSSYNEQFF

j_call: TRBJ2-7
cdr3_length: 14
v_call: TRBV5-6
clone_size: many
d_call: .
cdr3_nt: TGTGCCAGCAGCTTGGCTTCCCAGCACTACGAGCAGTACTTC
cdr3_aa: CASSLASQHYEQYF

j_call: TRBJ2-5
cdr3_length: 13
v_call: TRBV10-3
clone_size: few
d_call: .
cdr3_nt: TGTGCCATCACTAGGGACCTACAAGAGACCCAGTACTTC
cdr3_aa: CAITRDLQETQYF

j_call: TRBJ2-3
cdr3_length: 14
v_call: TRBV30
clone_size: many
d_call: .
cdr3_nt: TGTGCCTGGAGAAAGAGCGGGCCCACAGATACGCAGTATTTT
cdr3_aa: CAWRKSGPTDTQYF

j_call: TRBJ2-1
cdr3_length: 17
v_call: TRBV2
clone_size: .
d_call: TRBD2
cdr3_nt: TGTGCCAGCAGCCTCGGGACTAGCGGGGCCGCCTACAATGAGCAGTTCTTC
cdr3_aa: CASSLGTSGAAYNEQFF

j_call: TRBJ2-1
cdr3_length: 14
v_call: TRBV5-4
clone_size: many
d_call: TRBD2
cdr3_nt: TGTGCCAGCAGCAGTAGCGGGAGGGGGGGTGAGCAGTTCTTC
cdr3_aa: CASSSSGRGGEQFF

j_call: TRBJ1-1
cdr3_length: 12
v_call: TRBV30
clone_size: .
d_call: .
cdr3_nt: TGTGCCTGGAGTCCTGACAGGTTTGAAGCTTTCTTT
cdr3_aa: CAWSPDRFEAFF

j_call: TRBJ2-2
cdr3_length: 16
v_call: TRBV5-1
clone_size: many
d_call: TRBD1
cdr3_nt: TGCGCCAGCAGCTGGGACAGCCTCCTGAACACCGGGGAGCTGTTTTTT
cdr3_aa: CASSWDSLLNTGELFF

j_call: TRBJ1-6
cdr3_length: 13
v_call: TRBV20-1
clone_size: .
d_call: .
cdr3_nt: TGCAGTGCTGAGCCCTCGGGGAATTCACCCCTCCACTTT
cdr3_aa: CSAEPSGNSPLHF

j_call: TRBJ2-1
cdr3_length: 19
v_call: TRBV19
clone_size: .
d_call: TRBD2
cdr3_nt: TGTGCCAGTAGTATAGGTGCAGGTTATCCTAGCGGGAGGACTAATGAGCAGTTCTTC
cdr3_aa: CASSIGAGYPSGRTNEQFF

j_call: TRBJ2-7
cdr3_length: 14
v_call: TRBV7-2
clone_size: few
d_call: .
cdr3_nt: TGTGCCAGCAGCTTAGCGCTGTGGGATGACGAGCAGTACTTC
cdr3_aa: CASSLALWDDEQYF

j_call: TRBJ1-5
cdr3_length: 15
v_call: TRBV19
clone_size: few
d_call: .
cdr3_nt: TGTGCCAGTAAGGAGGGGGGGATTAAGAATCAGCCCCAGCATTTT
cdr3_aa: CASKEGGIKNQPQHF

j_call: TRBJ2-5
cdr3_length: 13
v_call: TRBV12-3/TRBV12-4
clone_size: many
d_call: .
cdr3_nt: TGTGCCAGCAGCTCGGACAGCCAAGAGACCCAGTACTTC
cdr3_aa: CASSSDSQETQYF

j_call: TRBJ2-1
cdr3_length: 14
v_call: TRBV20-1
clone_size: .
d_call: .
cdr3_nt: TGCAGTGCTAGAGAACTAGGAAGATTCGATGAGCAGTTCTTC
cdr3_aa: CSARELGRFDEQFF

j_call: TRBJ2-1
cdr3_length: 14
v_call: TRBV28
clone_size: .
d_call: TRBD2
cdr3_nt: TGTGCCAGCACCCTTGGGCTAGCGGGAGGGAATCAGTTCTTC
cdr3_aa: CASTLGLAGGNQFF

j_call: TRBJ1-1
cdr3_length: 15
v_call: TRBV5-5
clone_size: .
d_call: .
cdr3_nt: TGTGCCAGCAGTTTCTGGGGGTTCGGAGACACTGAAGCTTTCTTT
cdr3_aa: CASSFWGFGDTEAFF

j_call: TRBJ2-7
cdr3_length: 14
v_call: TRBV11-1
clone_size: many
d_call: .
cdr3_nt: TGTGCCAGCAGCCCCCATTCCCAGGGCTACGAGCAGTACTTC
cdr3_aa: CASSPHSQGYEQYF

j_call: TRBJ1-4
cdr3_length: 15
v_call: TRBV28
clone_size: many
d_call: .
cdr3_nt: TGTGCCAGCAGACAATGGGCGGGAGGTAATGAAAAACTGTTTTTT
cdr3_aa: CASRQWAGGNEKLFF

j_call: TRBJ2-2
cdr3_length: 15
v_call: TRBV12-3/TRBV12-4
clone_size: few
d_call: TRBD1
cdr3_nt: TGTGCCAGCAGACAAACAGACAGGGGCTCCGGGGAGCTGTTTTTT
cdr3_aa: CASRQTDRGSGELFF

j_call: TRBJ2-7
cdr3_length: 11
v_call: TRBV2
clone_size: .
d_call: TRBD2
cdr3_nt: TGTGCCAGCATCACCGGGACTATAGAAGACTTC
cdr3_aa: CASITGTIEDF

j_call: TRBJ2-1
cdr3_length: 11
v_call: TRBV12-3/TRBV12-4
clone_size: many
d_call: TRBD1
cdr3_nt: TGTGCCAGCAGTCGGGACAGGGGTAGTTTCTTC
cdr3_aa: CASSRDRGSFF

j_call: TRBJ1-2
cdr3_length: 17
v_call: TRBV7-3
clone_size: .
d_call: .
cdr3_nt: TGTGCCAGCAGCTTAGAGGGGCGGCCATGGAAAGACTATGGCTACACCTTC
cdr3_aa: CASSLEGRPWKDYGYTF

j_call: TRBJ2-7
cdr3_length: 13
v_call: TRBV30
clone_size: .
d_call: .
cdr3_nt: TGTGCCTGGAGTGTACAAGAATCCTACGAGCAGTACTTC
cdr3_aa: CAWSVQESYEQYF

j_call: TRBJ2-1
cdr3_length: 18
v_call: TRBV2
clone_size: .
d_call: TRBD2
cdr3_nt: TGTGCCAGCAGTAGGGGACTAGCGGGAGAGGTCAGGTACAATGAGCAGTTCTTC
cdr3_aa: CASSRGLAGEVRYNEQFF

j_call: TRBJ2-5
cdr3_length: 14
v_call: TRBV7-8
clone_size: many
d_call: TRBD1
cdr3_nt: TGTGCCAGCAGCGGGCAACAGGGGATCGAGACCCAGTACTTC
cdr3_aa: CASSGQQGIETQYF

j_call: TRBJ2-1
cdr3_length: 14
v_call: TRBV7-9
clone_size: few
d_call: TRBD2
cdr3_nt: TGTGCCAGCAGCCACCTAGCGGGAGGGAATGAGCAGTTCTTC
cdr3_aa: CASSHLAGGNEQFF

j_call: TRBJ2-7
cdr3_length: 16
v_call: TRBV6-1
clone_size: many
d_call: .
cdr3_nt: TGTGCCAGCAGTGAAGCTCCCAGGGAAAGCTCCTACGAGCAGTACTTC
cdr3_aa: CASSEAPRESSYEQYF

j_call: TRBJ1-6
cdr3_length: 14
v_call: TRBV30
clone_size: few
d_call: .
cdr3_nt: TGTGCCTGGGGCAACCAGGGGTTTGGTTCACCCCTCCACTTT
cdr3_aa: CAWGNQGFGSPLHF

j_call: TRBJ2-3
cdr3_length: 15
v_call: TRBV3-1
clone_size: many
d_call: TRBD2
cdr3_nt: TGTGCCAGCAGCCCAGCGGGAGGGCCCGCAGATACGCAGTATTTT
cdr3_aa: CASSPAGGPADTQYF

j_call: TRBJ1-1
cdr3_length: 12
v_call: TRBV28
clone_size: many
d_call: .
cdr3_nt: TGTGCCAGCAGCCCCCGGAACACTGAAGCTTTCTTT
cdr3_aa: CASSPRNTEAFF

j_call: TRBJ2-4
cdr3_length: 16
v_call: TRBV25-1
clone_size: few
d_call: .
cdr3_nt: TGTGCCAGCAGTGAATTCGTGGGAGGACCTAGGGACATTCAGTACTTC
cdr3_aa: CASSEFVGGPRDIQYF

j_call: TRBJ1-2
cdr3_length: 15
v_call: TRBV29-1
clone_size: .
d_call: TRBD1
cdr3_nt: TGCAGCGTTGGTAAAGGGGACAGGGAAAACTATGGCTACACCTTC
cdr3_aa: CSVGKGDRENYGYTF

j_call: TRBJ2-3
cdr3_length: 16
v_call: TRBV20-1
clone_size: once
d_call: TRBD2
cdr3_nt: TGCAGTGCTAGAGGGGGTAGCGGGAGAATAAAAGATACGCAGTATTTT
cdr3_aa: CSARGGSGRIKDTQYF

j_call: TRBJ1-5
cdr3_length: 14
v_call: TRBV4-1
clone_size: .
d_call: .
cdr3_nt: TGCGCCAGCAGCCAAGACAGGGAGGATCAGCCCCAGCATTTT
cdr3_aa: CASSQDREDQPQHF

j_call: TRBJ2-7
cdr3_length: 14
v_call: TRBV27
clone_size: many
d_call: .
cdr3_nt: TGTGCCAGCAGTTTAAAAGGGTATTCCTACGAGCAGTACTTC
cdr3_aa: CASSLKGYSYEQYF

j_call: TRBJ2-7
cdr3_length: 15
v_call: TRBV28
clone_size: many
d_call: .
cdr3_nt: TGTGCCAGCAGTTTGGGCAGGGGTCCCTCCTACGAGCAGTACTTC
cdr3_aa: CASSLGRGPSYEQYF

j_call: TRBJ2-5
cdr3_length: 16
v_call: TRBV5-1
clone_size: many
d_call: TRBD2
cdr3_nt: TGCGCCAGCAGCTTGGCCCCTAGCGGGGGACAAGAGACCCAGTACTTC
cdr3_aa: CASSLAPSGGQETQYF

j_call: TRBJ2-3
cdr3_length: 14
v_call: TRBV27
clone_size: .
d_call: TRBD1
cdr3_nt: TGTGCCAGCAGCCCACAGGGGCACACAGATACGCAGTATTTT
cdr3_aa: CASSPQGHTDTQYF

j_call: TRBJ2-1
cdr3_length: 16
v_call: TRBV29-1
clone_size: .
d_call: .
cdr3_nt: TGCAGCGTTGAAACCAGGGACCTTCACTCCTACAATGAGCAGTTCTTC
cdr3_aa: CSVETRDLHSYNEQFF

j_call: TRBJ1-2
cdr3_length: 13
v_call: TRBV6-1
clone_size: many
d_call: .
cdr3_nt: TGTGCCAGCAGTGAAGGGGCTAGGGGAGGCTACACCTTC
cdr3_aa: CASSEGARGGYTF

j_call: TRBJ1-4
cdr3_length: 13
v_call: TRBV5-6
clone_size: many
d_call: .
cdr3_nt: TGTGCCAGCTCTCGGGAGGCTAATGAAAAACTGTTTTTT
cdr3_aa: CASSREANEKLFF

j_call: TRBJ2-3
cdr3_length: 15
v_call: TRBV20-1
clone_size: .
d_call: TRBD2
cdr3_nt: TGCAGTGCTCGATCCCAGCGGGAGGAAAGAGATACGCAGTATTTT
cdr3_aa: CSARSQREERDTQYF

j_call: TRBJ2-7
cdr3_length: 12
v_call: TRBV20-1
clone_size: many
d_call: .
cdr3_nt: TGCAGCCCCAAGTGGGGGCGAAACGAGCAGTACTTC
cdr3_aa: CSPKWGRNEQYF

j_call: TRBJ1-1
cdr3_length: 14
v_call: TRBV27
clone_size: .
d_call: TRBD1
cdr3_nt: TGTGCCAGCAAACGGACAGGGATGAACACTGAAGCTTTCTTT
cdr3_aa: CASKRTGMNTEAFF

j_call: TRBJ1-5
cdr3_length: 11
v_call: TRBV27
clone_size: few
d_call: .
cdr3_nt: TGTGCCAGCAGTTTAAAACAGCCCCAGCATTTT
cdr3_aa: CASSLKQPQHF

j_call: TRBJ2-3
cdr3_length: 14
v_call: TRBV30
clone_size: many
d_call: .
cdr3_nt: TGTGCCTGGAGCCGATTAGGTCCGGGAGATACGCAGTATTTT
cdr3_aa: CAWSRLGPGDTQYF

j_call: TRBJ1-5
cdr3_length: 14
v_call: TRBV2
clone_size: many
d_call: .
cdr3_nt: TGTGCCAGCAGGCTTGAGGCGGGCAATCAGCCCCAGCATTTT
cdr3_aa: CASRLEAGNQPQHF

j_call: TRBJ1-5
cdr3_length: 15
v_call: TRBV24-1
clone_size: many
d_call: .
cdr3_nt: TGTGCCACCAGTGATGCAGGGCAAGGCAATCAGCCCCAGCATTTT
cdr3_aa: CATSDAGQGNQPQHF

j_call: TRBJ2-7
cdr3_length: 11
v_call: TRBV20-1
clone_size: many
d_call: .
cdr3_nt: TGCAGTGCAAGTTGGTTAGGCGAGCAGTACTTC
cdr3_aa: CSASWLGEQYF

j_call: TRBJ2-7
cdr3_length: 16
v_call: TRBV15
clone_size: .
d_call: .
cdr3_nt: TGTGCCACCAGCAGAGAAGTTAAGCGGAGGGGATACGAGCAGTACTTC
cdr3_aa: CATSREVKRRGYEQYF

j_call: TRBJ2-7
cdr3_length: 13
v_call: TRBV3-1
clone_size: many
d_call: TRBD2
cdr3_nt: TGTGCCAGCAGCCCCAGGACTAGCAAAGAGCAGTACTTC
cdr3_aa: CASSPRTSKEQYF

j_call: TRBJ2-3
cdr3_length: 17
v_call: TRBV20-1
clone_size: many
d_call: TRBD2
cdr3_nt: TGCAGTGCCCTGGGACTAGCGGGACCTACTAGCACAGATACGCAGTATTTT
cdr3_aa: CSALGLAGPTSTDTQYF

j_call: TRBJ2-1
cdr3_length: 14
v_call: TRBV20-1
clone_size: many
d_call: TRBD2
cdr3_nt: TGCAGTGCTAGAGGGACTAGCGGGTTTGGTGAGCAGTTCTTC
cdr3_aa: CSARGTSGFGEQFF

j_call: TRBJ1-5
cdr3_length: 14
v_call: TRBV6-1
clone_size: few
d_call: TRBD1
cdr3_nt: TGTGCCAGCAGCAAATACAGGGGAGGACAGCCCCAGCATTTT
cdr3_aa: CASSKYRGGQPQHF

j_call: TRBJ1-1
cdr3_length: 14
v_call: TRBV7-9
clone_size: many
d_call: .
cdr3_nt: TGTGCCAGCACCCCCTCCACAGCGAACACTGAAGCTTTCTTT
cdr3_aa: CASTPSTANTEAFF